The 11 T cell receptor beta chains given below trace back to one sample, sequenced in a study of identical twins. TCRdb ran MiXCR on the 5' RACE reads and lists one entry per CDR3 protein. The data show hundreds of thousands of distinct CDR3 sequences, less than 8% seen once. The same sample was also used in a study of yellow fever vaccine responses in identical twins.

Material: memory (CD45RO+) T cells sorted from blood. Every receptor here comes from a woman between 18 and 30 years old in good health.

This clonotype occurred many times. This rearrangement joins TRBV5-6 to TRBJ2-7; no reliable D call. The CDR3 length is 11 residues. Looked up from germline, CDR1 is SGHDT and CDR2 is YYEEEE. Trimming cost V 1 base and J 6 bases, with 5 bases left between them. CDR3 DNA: TGTGCCAGCAGCTTGAGGAGCGAGCAGTACTTC. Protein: CASSLRSEQYF. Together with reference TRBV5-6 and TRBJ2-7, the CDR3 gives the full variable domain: DAGVTQSPTHLIKTRGQQVTLRCSPKSGHDTVSWYQQALGQGPQFIFQYYEEEERQRGNFPDRFSGHQFPNYSSELNVNALLLGDSALYLCASSLRSEQYFGPGTRLTVT.

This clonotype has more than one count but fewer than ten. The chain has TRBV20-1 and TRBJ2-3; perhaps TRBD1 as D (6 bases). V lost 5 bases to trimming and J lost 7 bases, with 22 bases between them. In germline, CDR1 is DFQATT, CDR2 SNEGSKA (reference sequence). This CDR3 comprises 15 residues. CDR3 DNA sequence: TGCAGTGCTGATCCGGGACAAATGACTTTAAATACGCAGTATTTT. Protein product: CSADPGQMTLNTQYF.

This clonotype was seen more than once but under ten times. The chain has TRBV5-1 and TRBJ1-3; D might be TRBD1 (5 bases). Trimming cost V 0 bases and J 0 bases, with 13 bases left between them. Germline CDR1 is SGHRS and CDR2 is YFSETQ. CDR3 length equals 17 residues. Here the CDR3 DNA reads TGCGCCAGCAGCTTGGACGGGACCGGAACCTCTGGAAACACCATATATTTT. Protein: CASSLDGTGTSGNTIYF.

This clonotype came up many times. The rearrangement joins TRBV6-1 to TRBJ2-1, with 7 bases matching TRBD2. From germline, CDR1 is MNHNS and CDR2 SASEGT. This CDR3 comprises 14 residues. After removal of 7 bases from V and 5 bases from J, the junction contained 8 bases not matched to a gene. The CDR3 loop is CASTLSGVNNEQFF. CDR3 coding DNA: TGTGCCAGCACCCTCAGCGGGGTCAACAATGAGCAGTTCTTC.

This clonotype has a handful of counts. CDR3 coding DNA: TGTGCCAGCAGCTTAACGGCACAGCTTGAAGCTTTCTTT. Translated, it gives CASSLTAQLEAFF. The chain uses TRBV7-2 and TRBJ1-1, with D unresolved. This CDR3 region has 13 residues. V dropped 2 bases and J dropped 7 bases, with 11 bases sitting between them. Germline assignment: CDR1 SGHTA and CDR2 FQGNSA.

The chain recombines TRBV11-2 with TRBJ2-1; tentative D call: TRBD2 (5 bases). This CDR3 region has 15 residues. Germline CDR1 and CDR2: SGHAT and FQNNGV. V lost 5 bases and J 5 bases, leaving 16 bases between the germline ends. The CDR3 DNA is TGTGCCAGCAGCCCACCCGGAAGGAGGAACAATGAGCAGTTCTTC. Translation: CASSPPGRRNNEQFF.

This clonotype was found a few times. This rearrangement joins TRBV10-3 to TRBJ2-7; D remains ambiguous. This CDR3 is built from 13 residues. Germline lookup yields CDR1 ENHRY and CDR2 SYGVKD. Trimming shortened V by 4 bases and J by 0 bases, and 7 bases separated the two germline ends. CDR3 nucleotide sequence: TGTGCCATCAGTGTAGAGAGCTCCTACGAGCAGTACTTC. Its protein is CAISVESSYEQYF.

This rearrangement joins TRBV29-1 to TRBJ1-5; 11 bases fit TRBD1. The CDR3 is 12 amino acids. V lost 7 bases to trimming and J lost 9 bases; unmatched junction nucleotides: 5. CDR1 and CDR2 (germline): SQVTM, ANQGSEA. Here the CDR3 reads CSAGTGGSPQHF. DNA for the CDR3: TGCAGCGCCGGGACAGGGGGATCGCCCCAGCATTTT.

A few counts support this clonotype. DNA of the CDR3: TGTGCCAGCAGCGCGACTCCGGAGACCCAGTACTTC. Protein: CASSATPETQYF. The chain employs TRBV9 and TRBJ2-5, with D unclear. CDR3 length: 12 amino acids. Trimming took off 3 bases at V and 5 bases at J, with 8 bases between the two ends. The germline CDR1 and CDR2 sequences are SGDLS and YYNGEE.

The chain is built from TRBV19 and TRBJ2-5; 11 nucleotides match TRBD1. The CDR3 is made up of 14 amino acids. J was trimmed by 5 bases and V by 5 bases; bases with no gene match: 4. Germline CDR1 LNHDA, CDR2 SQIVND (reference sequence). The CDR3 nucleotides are TGTGCCAGTAGTCCGGGACAGGGGGTTGAGACCCAGTACTTC. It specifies CASSPGQGVETQYF.

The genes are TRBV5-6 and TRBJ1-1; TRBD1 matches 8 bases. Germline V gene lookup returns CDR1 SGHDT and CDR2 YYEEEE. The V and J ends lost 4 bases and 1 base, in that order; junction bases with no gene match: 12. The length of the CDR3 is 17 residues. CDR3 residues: CASSHGQGKRANTEAFF. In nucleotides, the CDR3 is TGTGCCAGCAGCCACGGACAGGGTAAGAGGGCGAACACTGAAGCTTTCTTT. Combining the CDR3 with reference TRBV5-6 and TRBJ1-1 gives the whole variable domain DAGVTQSPTHLIKTRGQQVTLRCSPKSGHDTVSWYQQALGQGPQFIFQYYEEEERQRGNFPDRFSGHQFPNYSSELNVNALLLGDSALYLCASSHGQGKRANTEAFFGQGTRLTVV.